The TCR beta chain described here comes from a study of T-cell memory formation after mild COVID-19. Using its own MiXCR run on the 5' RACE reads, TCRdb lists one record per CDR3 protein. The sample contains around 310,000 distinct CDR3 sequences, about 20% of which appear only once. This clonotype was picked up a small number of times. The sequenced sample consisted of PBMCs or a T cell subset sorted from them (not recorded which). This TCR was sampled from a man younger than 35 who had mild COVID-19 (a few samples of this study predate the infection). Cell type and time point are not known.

CDR3 nucleotide sequence: TGCGCCAGCAGCCGTGGATGGTATGAGCAGTTCTTC. This gives the protein CASSRGWYEQFF. V gene TRBV5-1 combines with J gene TRBJ2-1; no firm D call. Germline V gene sequence: CDR1 SGHRS, CDR2 YFSETQ. With 4 bases removed from V and 8 bases from J, the gap between germline ends came to 10 bases. The CDR3 has 12 amino acids.